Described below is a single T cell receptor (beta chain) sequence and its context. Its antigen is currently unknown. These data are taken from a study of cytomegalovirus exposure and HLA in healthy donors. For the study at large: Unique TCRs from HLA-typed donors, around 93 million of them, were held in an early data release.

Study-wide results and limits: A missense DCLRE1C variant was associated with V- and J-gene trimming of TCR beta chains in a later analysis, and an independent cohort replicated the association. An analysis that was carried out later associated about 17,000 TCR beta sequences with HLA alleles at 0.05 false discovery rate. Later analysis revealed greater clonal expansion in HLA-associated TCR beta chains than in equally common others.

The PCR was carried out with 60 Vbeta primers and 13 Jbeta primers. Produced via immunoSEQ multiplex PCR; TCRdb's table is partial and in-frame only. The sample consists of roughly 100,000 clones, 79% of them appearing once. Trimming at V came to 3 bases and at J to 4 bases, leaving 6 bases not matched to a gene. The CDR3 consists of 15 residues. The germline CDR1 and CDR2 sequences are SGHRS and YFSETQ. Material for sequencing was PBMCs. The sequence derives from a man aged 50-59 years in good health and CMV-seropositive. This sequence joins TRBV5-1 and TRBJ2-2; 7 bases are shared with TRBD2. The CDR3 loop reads CASSYRTSGTGELFF. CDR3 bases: TGCGCCAGCAGCTATCGGACTAGTGGCACCGGGGAGCTGTTTTTT.